Shown below are 28 T cell receptor beta chains from a single sample sequenced in a study of breast tumors, draining lymph nodes, adjacent tissues. Axillary draining lymph nodes of breast cancer patients supplied the node samples. TCRdb analysed the multiplex PCR reads with MiXCR anew, one entry per CDR3 protein. The profile shows around 230,000 distinct CDR3 sequences, less than 40% of them singletons. Sequencing input: axillary lymph node tissue. These receptors all come from a female donor with breast cancer. Some clones in this sample may be carry-over from other donors' samples.

The chain has TRBV10-3 and TRBJ1-4; 10 bases agree with TRBD1. Germline V lookup: CDR1 ENHRY, CDR2 SYGVKD. The trim removed 9 bases at V and 8 bases at J, leaving 9 bases unmatched. The CDR3 is made up of 14 amino acids. CDR3 coding DNA: TGTGCCATTTCTGGACAGGGGGATGGCGAAAAACTGTTTTTT. Translated, it gives CAISGQGDGEKLFF.

The J gene is TRBJ2-7, the V gene TRBV20-1, with TRBD2 identical over 14 bases. Losses at the gene ends were 6 bases for V and 3 bases for J; bases not matched to a gene: 13. Germline V gene data show CDR1 as DFQATT and CDR2 as SNEGSKA (reference sequence). The CDR3 spans 17 residues. For the CDR3, the DNA is TGCAGTGCACACGAGAGGCGGGGGACTAGCGGGGGCTACGAGCAGTACTTC. It specifies CSAHERRGTSGGYEQYF.

The chain recombines TRBV20-1 with TRBJ1-6; 8 bases line up with TRBD1. Germline V lookup: CDR1 DFQATT, CDR2 SNEGSKA (reference sequence). The CDR3 spans 14 residues. The J segment lost 7 bases and the V segment lost 6 bases, leaving 8 bases of the junction unmatched. The DNA of the CDR3 is TGCAGTGCAGTCAAGGGACAGGACAATTCACCCCTCCACTTT. It specifies CSAVKGQDNSPLHF.

This clonotype was detected many times. The V and J genes are TRBV14 and TRBJ2-2, with D possibly TRBD2 on 6 matching bases. The CDR3 contains 14 residues. Germline CDR1 SGHDN, CDR2 FVKESK. V lost 4 bases and J lost 2, with 8 bases in between. Here the CDR3 reads CASSRLVNTGELFF. For the CDR3, the DNA is TGTGCCAGCAGCCGACTAGTTAACACCGGGGAGCTGTTTTTT.

This clonotype was found a few times. The rearrangement joins TRBV20-1 to TRBJ2-5; TRBD2 is a possible D gene (5 bases). V lost 5 bases, J lost 2 bases, and 12 bases lay in between. Germline V gene lookup returns CDR1 DFQATT and CDR2 SNEGSKA (reference sequence). The CDR3 contains 13 residues. The CDR3 DNA is TGCAGTGCTTTCGGACTTGTACAAGAGACCCAGTACTTC. It is translated as CSAFGLVQETQYF.

Many counts were recorded for this clonotype. The chain has TRBV20-1 and TRBJ1-6; tentative D call: TRBD1 (5 bases). This CDR3 comprises 15 residues. CDR1 is DFQATT, CDR2 SNEGSKA, per germline (reference sequence). The V gene lost 0 bases and the J gene lost 7 bases, with 13 bases spanning the gap. The CDR3 sequence: CSARDMETVNSPLHF. The DNA for the CDR3 is TGCAGTGCTAGAGATATGGAGACAGTCAATTCACCCCTCCACTTT.

This clonotype was picked up many times. The rearrangement uses TRBV10-2 and TRBJ1-2, with D uncertain. This CDR3 has 14 residues. Trimming shortened V by 3 bases and J by 5 bases, and 13 bases separated the two germline ends. Germline CDR1 and CDR2: WSHSY and SAAADI. CDR3 sequence (DNA): TGCGCCAGCAGTGAACCCGGGGAGGGATATGGCTACACCTTC. It encodes CASSEPGEGYGYTF.

This clonotype was picked up many times. The rearrangement links TRBV7-3 to TRBJ1-2; 9 bases align to TRBD1. The CDR3 is 14 amino acids. Germline V gives CDR1 SGHTA, CDR2 FQGTGA. V was pared by 5 bases and J by 6 bases, with 7 bases of the junction left unmatched. CDR3 nucleotide sequence: TGTGCCAGCAGCCCTGTGGGACAGGGCGATGGCTACACCTTC. It translates to CASSPVGQGDGYTF.

With respect to this clonotype: Possible read error: a much larger clone is one base away. The chain couples TRBV13 to TRBJ2-5; 8 nucleotides line up with TRBD2. Germline loops: CDR1 PRHDT, CDR2 FYEKMQ (reference sequence). CDR3 length: 16 amino acids. CDR3 sequence: CVSSLQAGAFRETQYF. CDR3 nucleotides: TGTGTCAGCAGCTTACAAGCGGGAGCTTTTAGAGAGACCCAGTACTTC.

The V and J genes are TRBV12-3 or TRBV12-4 and TRBJ1-3; 12 bases match TRBD1. The CDR3 loop spans 18 amino acids. V shed 1 base and J 7 bases; nucleotides not matched to a gene: 11. CDR3 nucleotides: TGTGCCAGCAGTTTAGGGGGACAGGGGGCGCACGGAGAGAACACCATATATTTT. Its protein product is CASSLGGQGAHGENTIYF.

Worth noting for this clonotype: A much more abundant neighbour one base away suggests this may be a read error. As DNA, the CDR3 is TGTGCCAGCAGACCCTTCAGACTAGCTGGGGGGGATGAGCAGTTCTTC. This codes for CASRPFRLAGGDEQFF. The chain has TRBV6-1 and TRBJ2-1; TRBD2 aligns across 7 bases. CDR3 length: 16 amino acids. After removal of 6 bases from V and 8 bases from J, the junction contained 16 bases not matched to a gene. The germline gives CDR1 MNHNS, CDR2 SASEGT.

There are many counts of this clonotype. V usage is TRBV5-4 and J usage is TRBJ2-2; 7 nucleotides align to TRBD2. The CDR3 loop spans 15 amino acids. V was pared by 0 bases and J by 3 bases, with 2 bases of the junction left unmatched. Germline CDR1 and CDR2: SGHNT and YYREEE (reference sequence). CDR3 coding DNA: TGTGCCAGCAGCTTGGGCGGGAGTTACACCGGGGAGCTGTTTTTT. Translating gives CASSLGGSYTGELFF.

This clonotype was observed many times. A read error may produce the germline difference seen at one junction end. As DNA, the CDR3 is TGTGCTAGCAGCCCCGGGCGGGACGGCCCCTACGAGCAGTACTTC. Translated, it gives CASSPGRDGPYEQYF. The chain links TRBV7-7 to TRBJ2-7; D may be TRBD2 (6 bases). Looked up from germline, CDR1 is SSHAT and CDR2 is FNYEAQ (reference sequence). The length of the CDR3 is 15 residues.

The sample holds many counts of this clonotype. CDR3 region: CATARTSGSYNEQFF. The DNA of the CDR3 is TGTGCCACTGCCCGGACTAGCGGCTCCTACAATGAGCAGTTCTTC. The chain links TRBV2 to TRBJ2-1, with 10 bases fitting TRBD2. The CDR3 loop spans 15 amino acids. Germline CDR1 SNHLY, CDR2 FYNNEI. After removal of 10 bases from V and 0 bases from J, the junction contained 6 bases not matched to a gene.

This clonotype has at least ten counts. This chain links TRBV6-1 with TRBJ1-6; TRBD1 matches 8 bases. The CDR3 is 15 residues long. CDR1 is MNHNS, CDR2 SASEGT, per germline. The junction had 8 bases not matched to a gene; V was cut back by 4 bases and J by 9 bases. The CDR3, as DNA: TGTGCCAGCAGTGGGACAGGGTCTGCTGGTTCACCCCTCCACTTT. Translating gives CASSGTGSAGSPLHF.

With regard to this clonotype: Germline and junction disagree at one end, which may indicate a read error. The V gene is TRBV7-9, the J gene TRBJ2-7; 10 nucleotides agree with TRBD1. The CDR3 covers 13 residues. CDR1 is SEHNR, CDR2 FQNEAQ, per germline (reference sequence). The CDR3 protein is CASSWGQGYEQYF. In DNA form, the CDR3 reads TGTGCTAGCAGTTGGGGACAGGGGTACGAGCAGTACTTC.

Worth noting for this clonotype: Given a much more abundant clone one base away, this may be a read error. The chain recombines TRBV9 with TRBJ2-4; tentatively, D is TRBD2 (6 bases). Per germline, CDR1 SGDLS and CDR2 YYNGEE. The CDR3 length is 15 residues. This CDR3 reads CASSVVPRGVDIPYF. The CDR3 DNA reads as TGTGCCAGCAGCGTAGTCCCCCGCGGGGTGGACATTCCGTACTTC.

This clonotype was picked up many times. The chain carries TRBV3-1 and TRBJ1-6, with D possibly TRBD1 on 6 matching bases. Trimming removed 2 bases from V and 7 bases from J, with 12 bases in between. CDR1 is LGHDT, CDR2 YNNKEL, per germline (reference sequence). The CDR3 has 15 amino acids. The DNA of the CDR3 is TGTGCCAGCAGCCAAAACGGACAGTCGAATTCACCCCTCCACTTT. This codes for CASSQNGQSNSPLHF.

The chain is built from TRBV9 and TRBJ1-4; 9 nucleotides line up with TRBD1. The CDR3 has 15 residues. After removal of 3 bases from V and 8 bases from J, the junction contained 8 bases not matched to a gene. Germline loops: CDR1 SGDLS, CDR2 YYNGEE. CDR3 in amino acids: CASSEKTGGLEKLFF. The CDR3 DNA reads TGTGCCAGCAGCGAGAAGACAGGGGGGCTAGAAAAACTGTTTTTT.

This rearrangement joins TRBV29-1 to TRBJ2-5; the match to TRBD1 covers 7 bases. This CDR3 comprises 13 residues. Germline V lookup: CDR1 SQVTM, CDR2 ANQGSEA. V lost 3 bases to trimming and J lost 2 bases; unmatched junction nucleotides: 3. The CDR3 coding sequence is TGCAGCGTTGATGGACAGGTACAAGAGACCCAGTACTTC. As protein: CSVDGQVQETQYF.

This clonotype was seen many times. The genes are TRBV19 and TRBJ1-6, with TRBD1 matching over 7 bases. Germline values: CDR1 LNHDA, CDR2 SQIVND (reference sequence). Unmatched junction bases numbered 11, after V lost 5 bases and J lost 7 bases. CDR3 size: 16 residues. The CDR3, as DNA: TGTGCCAGTAGTCTGACAGGGACAGCATTGAATTCACCCCTCCACTTT. Its protein is CASSLTGTALNSPLHF.

The chain uses TRBV3-1 and TRBJ2-1; 7 bases align to TRBD2. The CDR3 runs to 15 residues. CDR1 is LGHDT, CDR2 YNNKEL, per germline (reference sequence). Trimming at V came to 4 bases and at J to 5 bases, leaving 8 bases not matched to a gene. CDR3 nucleotides: TGTGCCAGCAGCCCCCCCAGGACTAGAAACAATGAGCAGTTCTTC. Translation: CASSPPRTRNNEQFF.

This clonotype occurred many times. The chain links TRBV6-5 to TRBJ1-2, with D perhaps matching TRBD1 (5 bases). CDR3 length: 15 amino acids. Germline V gene data show CDR1 as MNHEY and CDR2 as SVGAGI. Trimming pared 6 bases from V and 0 bases from J, leaving 14 bases between. The CDR3: CASRSGDGANYGYTF. In nucleotides, the CDR3 is TGTGCCAGCAGATCCGGGGACGGAGCTAACTATGGCTACACCTTC.

V and J are TRBV6-6 and TRBJ1-5, with TRBD1 identical over 12 bases. The CDR3 extends over 16 amino acids. CDR1 is MNHNY, CDR2 SVGAGI, per germline (reference sequence). V was clipped by 0 bases and J by 7 bases; unmatched bases: 4. The DNA of the CDR3 is TGTGCCAGCAGTTACTCGGGGACAGGGGGCGTGCAGCCCCAGCATTTT. Its translation: CASSYSGTGGVQPQHF.

In its sample, this clonotype was seen many times. The genes are TRBV18 and TRBJ1-3; TRBD1 agrees at 9 bases. The CDR3 runs 15 residues. From germline, CDR1 is KGHSH and CDR2 LQKENI. V trimming: 3 bases; J trimming: 3 bases; junction bases outside the gene matches: 3. The CDR3 here is CASSPTGGDGNTIYF. The CDR3 nucleotides read TGTGCCAGCTCACCCACAGGGGGCGATGGAAACACCATATATTTT. Full variable domain (remainder filled in from reference TRBV18 and TRBJ1-3): NAGVMQNPRHLVRRRGQEARLRCSPMKGHSHVYWYRQLPEEGLKFMVYLQKENIIDESGMPKERFSAEFPKEGPSILRIQQVVRGDSAAYFCASSPTGGDGNTIYFGEGSWLTVV.

This clonotype was seen many times. J is TRBJ2-2 and V is TRBV14; D remains ambiguous. Germline assignment: CDR1 SGHDN and CDR2 FVKESK. V shed 4 bases and J shed 4 bases, with 10 bases lying between them. CDR3 length: 14 amino acids. CDR3 sequence reads: CASSPRSGTGELFF. In nucleotides, the CDR3 is TGTGCCAGCAGCCCCCGCAGTGGCACCGGGGAGCTGTTTTTT.

The chain carries TRBV4-3 and TRBJ2-3; 11 bases are a match to TRBD2. The CDR3 spans 16 residues. Per the germline V gene, CDR1 is LGHNA and CDR2 is YSLEER. The junction had 2 bases not matched to a gene; V was cut back by 0 bases and J by 3 bases. The CDR3 reads CASSQDASGGTDTQYF. CDR3 DNA: TGCGCCAGCAGCCAAGACGCTAGCGGGGGGACAGATACGCAGTATTTT.

V usage is TRBV28 and J usage is TRBJ2-7, with D possibly being TRBD1 or TRBD2 (5 bases each). This CDR3 has 14 amino acids. V lost 2 bases and J 5 bases, leaving 13 bases between the germline ends. Germline V gene lookup returns CDR1 MDHEN and CDR2 SYDVKM. CDR3 sequence (DNA): TGTGCCAGCAGTTTAGCCGGGGCCCGCGACGAGCAGTACTTC. Its protein is CASSLAGARDEQYF.